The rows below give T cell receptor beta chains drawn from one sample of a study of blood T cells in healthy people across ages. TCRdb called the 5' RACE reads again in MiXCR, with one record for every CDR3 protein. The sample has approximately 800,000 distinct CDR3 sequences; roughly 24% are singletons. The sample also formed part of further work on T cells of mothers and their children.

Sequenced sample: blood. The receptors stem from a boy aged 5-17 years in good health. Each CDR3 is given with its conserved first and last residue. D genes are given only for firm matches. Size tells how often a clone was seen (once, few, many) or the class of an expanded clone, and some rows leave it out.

CDR3: CASSHTTTTGTYGYTF
DNA: TGCGCCAGCAGCCATACTACTACGACAGGGACCTATGGCTACACCTTC
size: few
J: TRBJ1-2
V: TRBV5-1
D: TRBD1

CDR3: CASSTWGAQNYGYTF
DNA: TGTGCCAGCAGTACCTGGGGGGCGCAGAACTATGGCTACACCTTC
size: NA
J: TRBJ1-2
V: TRBV6-1
D: NA

CDR3: CASSVTGSDTQYF
DNA: TGTGCCAGCAGTGTAACAGGGTCAGATACGCAGTATTTT
size: NA
J: TRBJ2-3
V: TRBV2
D: NA

CDR3: CSARDSWSNEKLFF
DNA: TGCAGTGCTAGGGACAGCTGGTCTAATGAAAAACTGTTTTTT
size: NA
J: TRBJ1-4
V: TRBV20-1
D: NA

CDR3: CASSQEGPTGALTEAFF
DNA: TGCGCCAGCAGCCAAGAGGGCCCCACCGGGGCGCTCACTGAAGCTTTCTTT
size: few
J: TRBJ1-1
V: TRBV4-1
D: NA

CDR3: CAYFLTGQGALVAKNIQYF
DNA: TGTGCCTACTTCCTAACTGGACAGGGGGCCTTAGTAGCCAAAAACATTCAGTACTTC
size: NA
J: TRBJ2-4
V: TRBV30
D: TRBD1

CDR3: CATNPGTGIGNEQFF
DNA: TGTGCCACCAACCCCGGGACAGGGATCGGCAATGAGCAGTTCTTC
size: few
J: TRBJ2-1
V: TRBV15
D: TRBD1

CDR3: CSARPAGNTDTQYF
DNA: TGCAGTGCTAGACCAGCGGGGAACACAGATACGCAGTATTTT
size: NA
J: TRBJ2-3
V: TRBV20-1
D: TRBD2

CDR3: CASMGGTGELFF
DNA: TGTGCCAGCATGGGGGGAACCGGGGAGCTGTTTTTT
size: NA
J: TRBJ2-2
V: TRBV12-3/TRBV12-4
D: NA

CDR3: CASLRTETQYF
DNA: TGCGCCAGCCTAAGGACAGAGACCCAGTACTTC
size: many
J: TRBJ2-5
V: TRBV4-1
D: NA

CDR3: CASSEALLSVTFYGYTF
DNA: TGTGCCAGCAGTGAAGCGCTTCTCTCGGTCACCTTCTATGGCTACACCTTC
size: NA
J: TRBJ1-2
V: TRBV2
D: NA

CDR3: CASSTTSGGHQETQYF
DNA: TGTGCCAGCAGCACCACTAGCGGGGGGCACCAAGAGACCCAGTACTTC
size: few
J: TRBJ2-5
V: TRBV7-9
D: TRBD2

CDR3: CASSSYEDRLYGYTF
DNA: TGTGCCAGCAGTTCCTATGAAGACAGACTCTATGGCTACACCTTC
size: few
J: TRBJ1-2
V: TRBV12-3/TRBV12-4
D: NA

CDR3: CSAAGASKNTDTQYF
DNA: TGCAGCGCTGCCGGGGCTAGCAAAAATACAGATACGCAGTATTTT
size: NA
J: TRBJ2-3
V: TRBV29-1
D: NA

CDR3: CASSEGGPTGEGYTF
DNA: TGTGCCAGCAGTGAAGGGGGCCCGACAGGGGAAGGCTACACCTTC
size: few
J: TRBJ1-2
V: TRBV2
D: TRBD1

CDR3: CASSQVGGNFSNQPQHF
DNA: TGTGCCAGCAGCCAAGTCGGGGGGAATTTCAGCAATCAGCCCCAGCATTTT
size: NA
J: TRBJ1-5
V: TRBV14
D: NA

CDR3: CTSGSWQDEQYF
DNA: TGTACCAGCGGGAGTTGGCAGGACGAGCAGTACTTC
size: NA
J: TRBJ2-7
V: TRBV7-2
D: NA

CDR3: CASSPHGQKSTDTQYF
DNA: TGTGCCAGCAGCCCTCATGGACAGAAAAGCACAGATACGCAGTATTTT
size: NA
J: TRBJ2-3
V: TRBV13
D: NA

CDR3: CSARIGLGTDTQYF
DNA: TGCAGTGCTAGGATTGGCCTAGGGACAGATACGCAGTATTTT
size: NA
J: TRBJ2-3
V: TRBV20-1
D: NA

CDR3: CASSQDDAGAYSGNTIYF
DNA: TGTGCCAGCAGCCAAGACGATGCCGGGGCCTACTCTGGAAACACCATATATTTT
size: NA
J: TRBJ1-3
V: TRBV4-2
D: NA

CDR3: CASSLIGNGVPGELFF
DNA: TGTGCCAGCAGCTTAATCGGCAACGGGGTCCCCGGGGAGCTGTTTTTT
size: once
J: TRBJ2-2
V: TRBV11-2
D: NA

CDR3: CASSQGIWGSGGRNEQFF
DNA: TGTGCCAGCAGTCAAGGAATCTGGGGAAGCGGGGGGAGGAATGAGCAGTTCTTC
size: few
J: TRBJ2-1
V: TRBV7-3
D: TRBD2

CDR3: CASSLGRIYEQYF
DNA: TGTGCCAGCAGTTTAGGCAGAATCTACGAGCAGTACTTC
size: few
J: TRBJ2-7
V: TRBV12-3/TRBV12-4
D: NA

CDR3: CSAPTAGMNTEAFF
DNA: TGCAGTGCTCCGACGGCAGGAATGAACACTGAAGCTTTCTTT
size: few
J: TRBJ1-1
V: TRBV20-1
D: NA

CDR3: CASSLKRGGSGNEQFF
DNA: TGCGCCAGCAGCTTGAAGCGGGGGGGATCCGGGAATGAGCAGTTCTTC
size: NA
J: TRBJ2-1
V: TRBV5-1
D: TRBD2

CDR3: CASSFLGPSSQETQYF
DNA: TGTGCCAGCAGTTTTCTGGGCCCTTCCTCACAAGAGACCCAGTACTTC
size: NA
J: TRBJ2-5
V: TRBV28
D: NA

CDR3: CSAKAGDRGRLANQPQHF
DNA: TGCAGCGCCAAAGCTGGGGACAGGGGAAGATTGGCCAATCAGCCCCAGCATTTT
size: NA
J: TRBJ1-5
V: TRBV29-1
D: TRBD1

CDR3: CASNTNGQGNEKLFF
DNA: TGTGCCAGCAATACCAATGGGCAGGGTAATGAAAAACTGTTTTTT
size: few
J: TRBJ1-4
V: TRBV28
D: NA

CDR3: CAISKTDYGYTF
DNA: TGTGCCATCAGTAAGACAGATTATGGCTACACCTTC
size: few
J: TRBJ1-2
V: TRBV10-3
D: NA

CDR3: CSVDPDRVRTEAFF
DNA: TGCAGCGTTGACCCTGACAGGGTAAGGACTGAAGCTTTCTTT
size: few
J: TRBJ1-1
V: TRBV29-1
D: TRBD1

CDR3: CASSLEGLAETQYF
DNA: TGTGCCAGCAGCTTAGAGGGACTAGCGGAGACCCAGTACTTC
size: many
J: TRBJ2-5
V: TRBV7-2
D: TRBD2

CDR3: CASKLAGNTGELFF
DNA: TGTGCCAGCAAGCTAGCGGGAAACACCGGGGAGCTGTTTTTT
size: few
J: TRBJ2-2
V: TRBV28
D: TRBD2

CDR3: CSARGYGLAGNSYEQYF
DNA: TGCAGTGCTAGAGGTTACGGACTAGCGGGGAACTCCTACGAGCAGTACTTC
size: NA
J: TRBJ2-7
V: TRBV20-1
D: TRBD2

CDR3: CASSQNRGPTYEQYF
DNA: TGTGCCAGCAGCCAAAACAGGGGTCCCACCTACGAGCAGTACTTC
size: NA
J: TRBJ2-7
V: TRBV3-1
D: TRBD1

CDR3: CASRQTQGPQETQYF
DNA: TGTGCCAGCAGACAAACACAGGGGCCCCAAGAGACCCAGTACTTC
size: many
J: TRBJ2-5
V: TRBV6-5
D: TRBD1

CDR3: CASSYPQGYEQFF
DNA: TGTGCCAGCAGTTACCCTCAGGGATATGAGCAGTTCTTC
size: NA
J: TRBJ2-1
V: TRBV6-5
D: NA

CDR3: CASSRVAGGPDTQYF
DNA: TGTGCCAGCAGTAGAGTAGCGGGAGGGCCAGATACGCAGTATTTT
size: NA
J: TRBJ2-3
V: TRBV7-2
D: TRBD2

CDR3: CASSVEQGRFDEQFF
DNA: TGTGCCAGCAGCGTAGAACAGGGTAGGTTCGATGAGCAGTTCTTC
size: NA
J: TRBJ2-1
V: TRBV9
D: NA

CDR3: CASSFPGTSGGSSYEQYF
DNA: TGTGCCAGCAGTTTTCCCGGGACTAGCGGCGGAAGCTCCTACGAGCAGTACTTC
size: few
J: TRBJ2-7
V: TRBV28
D: TRBD2

CDR3: CASSSRGGGNSPLHF
DNA: TGTGCCAGCAGTTCCAGGGGGGGTGGGAATTCACCCCTCCACTTT
size: NA
J: TRBJ1-6
V: TRBV12-3/TRBV12-4
D: TRBD1

CDR3: CASKTTGPVTEAFF
DNA: TGTGCCAGCAAAACGACTGGACCCGTCACTGAAGCTTTCTTT
size: NA
J: TRBJ1-1
V: TRBV7-2
D: NA

CDR3: CASSFWDREETQYF
DNA: TGTGCCAGCAGTTTCTGGGACAGGGAGGAGACCCAGTACTTC
size: NA
J: TRBJ2-5
V: TRBV12-3/TRBV12-4
D: TRBD1

CDR3: CASSQDTGTGGNQPQHF
DNA: TGTGCCAGCAGCCAGGACACCGGGACAGGAGGCAATCAGCCCCAGCATTTT
size: NA
J: TRBJ1-5
V: TRBV3-1
D: TRBD1

CDR3: CATSDSTPPGAQYF
DNA: TGTGCCACCAGTGATTCGACTCCTCCGGGGGCCCAGTACTTC
size: few
J: TRBJ2-5
V: TRBV24-1
D: NA

CDR3: CASSGGHTGYEQYF
DNA: TGTGCCAGCAGCGGGGGACATACCGGCTACGAGCAGTACTTC
size: NA
J: TRBJ2-7
V: TRBV7-9
D: NA

CDR3: CASSLVLSGGYTF
DNA: TGTGCCAGCAGCTTAGTTCTGTCTGGAGGCTACACCTTC
size: NA
J: TRBJ1-2
V: TRBV7-9
D: NA

CDR3: CASSLLLAGGVDEQFF
DNA: TGCGCCAGCAGCTTGTTACTAGCGGGGGGCGTAGATGAGCAGTTCTTC
size: NA
J: TRBJ2-1
V: TRBV5-1
D: TRBD2

CDR3: CSVVSTRRNTIYF
DNA: TGCAGCGTTGTCTCCACCAGGAGAAACACCATATATTTT
size: NA
J: TRBJ1-3
V: TRBV29-1
D: NA

CDR3: CASSLNLGQETQYF
DNA: TGTGCCAGCAGCCTAAACTTGGGTCAAGAGACCCAGTACTTC
size: few
J: TRBJ2-5
V: TRBV12-3/TRBV12-4
D: NA

CDR3: CASSPQTGTGDGRAEAFF
DNA: TGTGCCAGCTCACCGCAAACCGGGACAGGGGACGGTAGAGCTGAAGCTTTCTTT
size: few
J: TRBJ1-1
V: TRBV18
D: TRBD1

CDR3: CASSQGASGSYNEQFF
DNA: TGCGCCAGCAGCCAAGGGGCTAGCGGGAGTTACAATGAGCAGTTCTTC
size: few
J: TRBJ2-1
V: TRBV4-1
D: TRBD2

CDR3: CASSPQQGGINIQYF
DNA: TGTGCCAGCAGCCCCCAACAGGGTGGCATAAACATTCAGTACTTC
size: few
J: TRBJ2-4
V: TRBV12-3/TRBV12-4
D: NA